This T cell receptor (beta chain) stems from a study of blood T cell repertoires in COVID-19. Study summary: Donors in the United States, Italy and Spain gave samples during acute or convalescent COVID-19. The cDNA or gDNA used as material had been derived from T cells, B-cell-depleted T cells, or PBMCs.

This CDR3 spans 15 amino acids. V was clipped by 1 base and J by 7 bases; unmatched bases: 9. The germline CDR1 and CDR2 sequences are LGHDT and YNNKEL (reference sequence). Original processing notes: Amplifying reference gene primers gave estimates of nucleated cell counts. Clones were read by immunoSEQ multiplex PCR, and TCRdb kept only the in-frame ones, dropping some. The V and J calls and clone size come from that table; D and trimming were worked out from the DNA. The sample yields tens of thousands of clones, about nine tenths seen once. This receptor was obtained from a man in his forties or fifties with active COVID-19. The rearrangement joins TRBV3-1 (or the pseudogene TRBV3-2) to TRBJ2-7; TRBD2 agrees at 8 bases. The material sequenced was peripheral blood. The CDR3 is CASSQVGAGAREQYF. CDR3 DNA sequence: TGTGCCAGCAGCCAAGTGGGAGCGGGAGCTCGTGAGCAGTACTTC.